These 4 T cell receptor beta chains originate from one sample sequenced in a study of blood T cells in healthy people across ages (dated by TCRdb to between 2014 and 2017). The method behind the library was 5' RACE. These reads were obtained on an Illumina HiSeq 2500. A second PCR of about 7 to 12 cycles was run with a J-beta primer mix and a sample-barcoded 5' primer. The public reads were quality trimmed at Q25 with fastp and then assembled into clones with MiXCR by TCRdb, keeping productive beta chains. Rows are unified per CDR3 protein, each entry keeping the most common DNA and genes. This sample comprises 750,000 or so distinct CDR3 sequences, 20% to 25% of them detected only once. The top ten clonotypes cover more than 8% of the sample. These same data were also listed under a study on T cells of mothers and their children.

The sequenced material came from blood. The receptors here all came from a boy aged 5-17 years in good health.

J is TRBJ2-7 and V is TRBV20-1; 12 bases match TRBD1. Unmatched junction bases numbered 9, after V lost 5 bases and J lost 7 bases. The CDR3 covers 14 residues. From germline, CDR1 is DFQATT and CDR2 SNEGSKA (reference sequence). Written as DNA, the CDR3 is TGCAGTGCTGGAACCGGGACAGGGGGCCGGGAGCAGTACTTC. It translates to CSAGTGTGGREQYF.

This clonotype was found a few times. The chain couples TRBV27 to TRBJ2-1; TRBD2 might be the D (7 bases). Trimming removed 3 bases from V and 9 bases from J, with 15 bases in between. This CDR3 is 14 amino acids long. Germline lookup yields CDR1 MNHEY and CDR2 SMNVEV (reference sequence). The CDR3 nucleotides are TGTGCCAGCAGTTTGTGGGGGGGCACGGTTGAGCAGTTCTTC. Protein: CASSLWGGTVEQFF.

This clonotype was seen a handful of times. The chain joins TRBV4-1 to TRBJ2-1; 10 bases map to TRBD2. The V gene end was trimmed by 1 base and the J gene end by 3 bases; junction bases not matched to a gene: 3. The CDR3 has 16 amino acids. The germline V gene encodes CDR1 MGHRA and CDR2 YSYEKL. The CDR3 nucleotides read TGCGCCAGCAGCCAAGGTGCTAGCGGGGGCTACAATGAGCAGTTCTTC. Protein: CASSQGASGGYNEQFF.

V is TRBV3-1 and J is TRBJ2-2, with 7 bases matching TRBD2. Trimming removed 3 bases from V and 4 bases from J; junction bases left unmatched: 2. Germline CDR1 LGHDT, CDR2 YNNKEL (reference sequence). CDR3 size: 14 residues. In nucleotides, the CDR3 is TGTGCCAGCAGCCATTCGGGGGGCACCGGGGAGCTGTTTTTT. This translates into CASSHSGGTGELFF.